This TCR beta chain originates from a study of T cells after yellow fever vaccination. Study-wide points: Peak timing came faster in the weaker secondary response, day 5 versus 15.

Concerning this clonotype: Its antigen remains unidentified.

The CDR3 extends over 15 amino acids. CDR1 and CDR2 (germline): SGHAT, FQNNGV. The V end lost 1 base, the J end lost 4 bases, and 13 bases lay between the germline ends. A universal primer site and UMIs were added as TCR cDNA was made by 5'RACE template switching. TCRdb re-derived calls from the 5' RACE reads in MiXCR, one entry per CDR3 protein. The table shows some 400,000 distinct CDR3 sequences, with about 6.2% occurring only once. The chain joins TRBV11-2 to TRBJ1-2, with D perhaps matching TRBD1 (5 bases). Sequencing was performed on PBMCs, taken 5 days after the yellow fever booster vaccination. This TCR was recovered from a man aged 25-45 years who received the YFV17D yellow fever vaccine. The CDR3 region is CASSLVAGPSYGYTF. The CDR3 DNA reads as TGTGCCAGCAGCTTAGTGGCAGGGCCCAGCTATGGCTACACCTTC. The variable domain in full, completed from reference TRBV11-2 and TRBJ1-2, reads EAGVAQSPRYKIIEKRQSVAFWCNPISGHATLYWYQQILGQGPKLLIQFQNNGVVDDSQLPKDRFSAERLKGVDSTLKIQPAKLEDSAVYLCASSLVAGPSYGYTFGSGTRLTVV.